This TCR beta chain appears in the sequencing data of a study of monozygotic twins with inflammatory bowel disease. Every single donor had a roughly 2.5 ml blood sample drawn. The CDR3 is 15 residues long. Germline CDR1 reads LNHDA; CDR2 reads SQIVND (reference sequence). With the 5' RACE reads reprocessed, TCRdb shows one record per CDR3 protein and no DNA. There are about 160,000 distinct CDR3 sequences in the sample, with 2.4% held by the top ten. The sequencing sample was made of blood. The chain joins TRBV19 to TRBJ2-1; TCRdb picks TRBD1, but there is no DNA to check that call. The TCR originated in a human donor with ulcerative colitis or Crohn's disease, or a healthy co-twin of an affected twin (not recorded which). The CDR3 sequence is CASSVTQGPLYEQFF.